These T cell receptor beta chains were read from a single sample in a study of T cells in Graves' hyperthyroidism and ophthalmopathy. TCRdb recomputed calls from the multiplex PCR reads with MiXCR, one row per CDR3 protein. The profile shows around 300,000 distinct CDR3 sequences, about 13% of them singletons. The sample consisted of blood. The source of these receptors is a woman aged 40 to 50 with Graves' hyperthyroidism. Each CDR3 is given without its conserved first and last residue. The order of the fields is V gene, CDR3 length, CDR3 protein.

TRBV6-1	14	ASSSRQGWTNEKLF
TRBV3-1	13	ASSPGGGQGTEAF
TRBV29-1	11	SVRQGDNQPQH
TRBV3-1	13	ASSQGLGLTYEQY
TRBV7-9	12	ASSPKTLAHGYT
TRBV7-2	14	ASSLEPGRSTDTQY
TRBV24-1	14	ATSDFGDEGNNEQF
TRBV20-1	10	SARLANYEQY
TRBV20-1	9	SAAQGDEQF
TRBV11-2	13	ASSLGQGMHYEQY
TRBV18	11	ASSPTREYGYT
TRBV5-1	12	ASSLDGLNQPQH
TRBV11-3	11	ASSRDGSYGYT
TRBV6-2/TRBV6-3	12	ASNTAGGPYEQY
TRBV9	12	ASIVTGQIETQY
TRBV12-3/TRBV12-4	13	ASSLEARPSYEQY
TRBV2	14	ASTLDSYYSGNTIY
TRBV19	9	ASSIGDEQF
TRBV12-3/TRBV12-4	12	ASSEQGLNEKLF
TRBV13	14	ASSRTGTSYNSPLH
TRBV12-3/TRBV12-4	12	ASSYGSSYNEQF
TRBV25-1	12	ASSDPTAGNTIY
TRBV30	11	AWSVARESPLH
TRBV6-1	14	ASSLLVAGEAGELF
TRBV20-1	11	SARTGQGASLH
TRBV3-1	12	ASSQDAGVETQY
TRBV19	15	ASTYRTSGSKQETQY
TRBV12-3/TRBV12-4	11	ASNSRGEETQY
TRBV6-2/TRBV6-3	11	ASSPTWADTQY
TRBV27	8	ASSLWTQY
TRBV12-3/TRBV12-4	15	ASSPGEGRENTGELF
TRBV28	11	ASSPPVNTEAF
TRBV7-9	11	ASRATGGVEQF
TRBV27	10	ASRDRNYGYT
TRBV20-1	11	SANVRRWETQY
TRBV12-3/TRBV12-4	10	ASTGMWNEQF
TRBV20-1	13	SARAQTGGINEQF
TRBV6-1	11	ASSEQLSYEQY
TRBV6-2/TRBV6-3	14	ASSLLTGGQGNTIY
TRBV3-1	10	ASSQGDQPQH
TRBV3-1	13	ASSHLKGRTDTQY
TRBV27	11	ASSFGGGQPQH
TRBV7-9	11	ASSQGTGLEAF
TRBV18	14	ASSPSVVGNNSPLH
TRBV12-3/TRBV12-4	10	ASSSTQSPLH
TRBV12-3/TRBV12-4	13	ASSPSSGGGNTIY
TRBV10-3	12	AIRGTSGVETQY
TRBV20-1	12	SATEGQMNTEAF
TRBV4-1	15	ASSQDSLTSGFNEQY
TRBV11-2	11	ASSLGLVETQY
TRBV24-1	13	ATSGADTTNYGYT
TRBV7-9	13	ASSLALGVQETQY
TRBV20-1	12	SARVTGMDQPQH
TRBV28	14	ASSLREIKINQPQH
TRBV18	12	ATSPRTQSDTQY